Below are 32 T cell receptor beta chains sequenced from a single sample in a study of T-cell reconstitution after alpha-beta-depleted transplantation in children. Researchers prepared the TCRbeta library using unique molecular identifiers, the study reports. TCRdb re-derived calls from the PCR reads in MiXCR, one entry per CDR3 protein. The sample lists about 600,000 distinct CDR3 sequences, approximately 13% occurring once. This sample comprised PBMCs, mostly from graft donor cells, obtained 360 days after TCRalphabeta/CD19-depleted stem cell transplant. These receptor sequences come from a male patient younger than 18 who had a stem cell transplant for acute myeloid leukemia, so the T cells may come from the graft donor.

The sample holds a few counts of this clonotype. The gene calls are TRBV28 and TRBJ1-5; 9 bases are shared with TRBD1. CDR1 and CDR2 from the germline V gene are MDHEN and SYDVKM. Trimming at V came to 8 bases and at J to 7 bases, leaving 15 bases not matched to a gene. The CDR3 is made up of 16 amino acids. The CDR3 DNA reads TGTGCCAGCCGGGACAGGGATCCTGGGCTCGGGCAGCCCCAGCATTTT. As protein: CASRDRDPGLGQPQHF.

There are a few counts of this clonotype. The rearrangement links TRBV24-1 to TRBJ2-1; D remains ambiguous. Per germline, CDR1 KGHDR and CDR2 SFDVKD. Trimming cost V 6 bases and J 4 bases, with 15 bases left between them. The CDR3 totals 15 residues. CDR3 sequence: CATSLHHLPYNEQFF. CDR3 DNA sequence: TGTGCCACCAGTCTACACCACTTACCTTACAATGAGCAGTTCTTC.

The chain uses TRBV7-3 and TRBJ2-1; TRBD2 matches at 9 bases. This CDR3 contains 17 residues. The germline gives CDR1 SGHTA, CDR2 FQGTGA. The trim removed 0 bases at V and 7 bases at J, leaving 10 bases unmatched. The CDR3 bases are TGTGCCAGCAGCTTAACAGGGACTAGCCCCCGGGTGAATGAGCAGTTCTTC. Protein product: CASSLTGTSPRVNEQFF.

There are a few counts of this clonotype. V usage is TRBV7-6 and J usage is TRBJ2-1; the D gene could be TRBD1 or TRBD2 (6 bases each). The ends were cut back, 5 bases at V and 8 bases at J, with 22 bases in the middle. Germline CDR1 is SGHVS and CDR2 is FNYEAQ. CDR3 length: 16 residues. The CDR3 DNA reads TGTGCCAGCAGCCGATTGCCTAGCGTTCCAGGGGATGAGCAGTTCTTC. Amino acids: CASSRLPSVPGDEQFF.

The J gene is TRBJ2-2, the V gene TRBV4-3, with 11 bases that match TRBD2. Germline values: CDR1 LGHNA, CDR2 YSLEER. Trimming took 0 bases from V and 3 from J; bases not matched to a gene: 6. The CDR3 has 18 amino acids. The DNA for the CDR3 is TGCGCCAGCAGCCAAGATGGACTAGCGGGCTCCTACACCGGGGAGCTGTTTTTT. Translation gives CASSQDGLAGSYTGELFF.

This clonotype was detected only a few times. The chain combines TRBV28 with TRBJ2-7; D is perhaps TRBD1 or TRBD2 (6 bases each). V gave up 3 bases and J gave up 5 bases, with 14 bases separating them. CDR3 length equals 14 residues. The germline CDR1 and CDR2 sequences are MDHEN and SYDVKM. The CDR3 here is CASSLVGGQNEQYF. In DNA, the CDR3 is TGTGCCAGCAGTTTGGTTGGGGGGCAGAACGAGCAGTACTTC. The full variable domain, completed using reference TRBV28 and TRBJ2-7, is DVKVTQSSRYLVKRTGEKVFLECVQDMDHENMFWYRQDPGLGLRLIYFSYDVKMKEKGDIPEGYSVSREKKERFSLILESASTNQTSMYLCASSLVGGQNEQYFGPGTRLTVT.

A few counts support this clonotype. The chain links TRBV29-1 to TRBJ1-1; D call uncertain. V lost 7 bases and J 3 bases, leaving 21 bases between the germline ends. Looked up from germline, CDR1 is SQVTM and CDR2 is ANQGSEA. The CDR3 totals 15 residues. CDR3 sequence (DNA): TGCAGCGCCGTACAAGAGACCTTAGAATACACTGAAGCTTTCTTT. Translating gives CSAVQETLEYTEAFF.

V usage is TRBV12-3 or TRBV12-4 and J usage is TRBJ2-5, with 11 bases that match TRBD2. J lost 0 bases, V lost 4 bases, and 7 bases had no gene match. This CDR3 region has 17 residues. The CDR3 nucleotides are TGTGCCAGCAGTTCCTATCGGACTAGCGGGTACCAAGAGACCCAGTACTTC. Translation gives CASSSYRTSGYQETQYF.

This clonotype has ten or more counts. CDR3 sequence: CASSQDRADGFLGTDTQYF. CDR3 sequence (DNA): TGTGCCAGCAGCCAAGATCGTGCCGACGGTTTCTTAGGCACAGATACGCAGTATTTT. The chain joins TRBV4-2 to TRBJ2-3; D gene uncertain. This CDR3 has 19 amino acids. CDR1 and CDR2 from the germline V gene are LGHNA and YNFKEQ. Trimming stripped 0 bases from V and 1 base from J, with 20 bases between.

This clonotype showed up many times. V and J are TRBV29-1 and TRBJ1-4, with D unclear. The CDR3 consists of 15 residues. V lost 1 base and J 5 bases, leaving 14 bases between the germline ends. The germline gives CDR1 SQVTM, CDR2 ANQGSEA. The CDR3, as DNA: TGCAGCGTTGAAGGCCGTGGCAGTCTAAATGAAAAACTGTTTTTT. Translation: CSVEGRGSLNEKLFF.

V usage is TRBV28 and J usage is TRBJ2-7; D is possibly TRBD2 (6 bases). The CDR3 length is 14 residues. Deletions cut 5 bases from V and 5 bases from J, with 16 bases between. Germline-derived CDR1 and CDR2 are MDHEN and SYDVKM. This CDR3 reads CASSAPGTANEQYF. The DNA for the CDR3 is TGTGCCAGCAGTGCCCCCGGGACTGCCAACGAGCAGTACTTC. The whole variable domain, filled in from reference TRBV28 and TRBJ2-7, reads DVKVTQSSRYLVKRTGEKVFLECVQDMDHENMFWYRQDPGLGLRLIYFSYDVKMKEKGDIPEGYSVSREKKERFSLILESASTNQTSMYLCASSAPGTANEQYFGPGTRLTVT.

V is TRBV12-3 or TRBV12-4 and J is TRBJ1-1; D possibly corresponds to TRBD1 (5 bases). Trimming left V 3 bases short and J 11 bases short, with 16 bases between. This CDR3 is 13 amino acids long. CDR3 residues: CASSFLQGSEAFF. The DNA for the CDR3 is TGTGCCAGCAGTTTTCTCCAGGGATCGGAGGCTTTCTTT.

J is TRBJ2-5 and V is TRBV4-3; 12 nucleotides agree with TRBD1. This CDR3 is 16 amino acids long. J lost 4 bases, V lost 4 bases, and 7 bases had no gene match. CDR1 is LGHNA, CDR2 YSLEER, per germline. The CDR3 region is CASSPAMGQGAETQYF. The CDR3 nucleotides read TGCGCCAGCAGCCCAGCCATGGGACAGGGGGCAGAGACCCAGTACTTC.

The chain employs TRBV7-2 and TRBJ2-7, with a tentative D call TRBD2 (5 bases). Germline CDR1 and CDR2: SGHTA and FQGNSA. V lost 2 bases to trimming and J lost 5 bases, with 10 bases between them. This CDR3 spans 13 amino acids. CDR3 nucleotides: TGTGCCAGCAGCTTAAGACTAAATCACGAGCAGTACTTC. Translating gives CASSLRLNHEQYF.

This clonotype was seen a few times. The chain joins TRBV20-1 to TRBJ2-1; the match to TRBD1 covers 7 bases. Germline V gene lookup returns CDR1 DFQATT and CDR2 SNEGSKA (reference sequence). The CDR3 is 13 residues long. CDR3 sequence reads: CRPSGQTDNEQFF. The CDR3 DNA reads TGCAGGCCCTCGGGACAGACGGACAATGAGCAGTTCTTC.

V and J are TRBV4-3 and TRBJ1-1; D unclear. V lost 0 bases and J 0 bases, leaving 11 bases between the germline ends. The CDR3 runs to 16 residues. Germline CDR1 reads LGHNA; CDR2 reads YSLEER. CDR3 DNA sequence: TGCGCCAGCAGCCAAGATCCCGTTTCCATGAACACTGAAGCTTTCTTT. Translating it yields CASSQDPVSMNTEAFF.

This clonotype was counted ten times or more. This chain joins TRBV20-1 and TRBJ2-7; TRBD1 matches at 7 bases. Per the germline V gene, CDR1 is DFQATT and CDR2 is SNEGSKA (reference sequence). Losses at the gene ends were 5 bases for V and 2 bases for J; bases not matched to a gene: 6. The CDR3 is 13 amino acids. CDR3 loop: CSADTGEPYEQYF. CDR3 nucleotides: TGCAGTGCTGATACAGGGGAGCCCTACGAGCAGTACTTC.

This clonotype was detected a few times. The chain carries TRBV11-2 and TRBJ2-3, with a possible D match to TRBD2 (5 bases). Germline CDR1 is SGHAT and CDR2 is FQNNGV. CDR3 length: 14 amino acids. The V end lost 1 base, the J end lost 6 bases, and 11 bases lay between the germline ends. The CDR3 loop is CASSLGGPGDTQYF. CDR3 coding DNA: TGTGCCAGCAGCTTAGGAGGCCCGGGGGATACGCAGTATTTT.

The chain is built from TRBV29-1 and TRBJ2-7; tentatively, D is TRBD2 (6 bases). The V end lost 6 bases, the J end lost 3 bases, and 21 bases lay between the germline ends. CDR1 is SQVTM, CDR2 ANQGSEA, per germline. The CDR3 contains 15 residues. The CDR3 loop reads CSVYRRATLGYEQYF. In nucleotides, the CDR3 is TGCAGCGTCTACAGGAGGGCGACACTGGGCTACGAGCAGTACTTC.

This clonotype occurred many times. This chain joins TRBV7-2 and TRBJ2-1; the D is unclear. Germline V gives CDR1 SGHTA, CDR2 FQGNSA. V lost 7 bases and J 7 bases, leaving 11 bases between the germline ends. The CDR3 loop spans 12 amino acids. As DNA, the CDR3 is TGTGCCAGCACGCCCCTACTTAATGAGCAGTTCTTC. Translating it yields CASTPLLNEQFF.

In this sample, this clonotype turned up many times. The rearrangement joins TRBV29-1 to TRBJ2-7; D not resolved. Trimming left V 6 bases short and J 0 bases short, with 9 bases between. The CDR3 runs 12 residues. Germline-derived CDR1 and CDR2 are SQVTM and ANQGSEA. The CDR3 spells CSVRRSSYEQYF. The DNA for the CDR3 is TGCAGCGTGCGACGGTCCTCCTACGAGCAGTACTTC.

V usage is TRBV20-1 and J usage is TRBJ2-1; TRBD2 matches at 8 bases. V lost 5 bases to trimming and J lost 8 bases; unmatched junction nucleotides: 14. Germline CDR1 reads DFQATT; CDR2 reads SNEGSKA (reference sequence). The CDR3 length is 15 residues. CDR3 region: CSAQTARLALDEQFF. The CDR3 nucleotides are TGCAGTGCTCAGACAGCCCGACTAGCGTTAGATGAGCAGTTCTTC.

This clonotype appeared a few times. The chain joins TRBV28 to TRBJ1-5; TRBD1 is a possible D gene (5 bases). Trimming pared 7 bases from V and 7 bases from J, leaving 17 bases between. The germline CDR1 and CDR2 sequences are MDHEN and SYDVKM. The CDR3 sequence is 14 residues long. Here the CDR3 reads CASTWGRAGQPQHF. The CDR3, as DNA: TGTGCCAGCACCTGGGGCAGGGCAGGGCAGCCCCAGCATTTT.

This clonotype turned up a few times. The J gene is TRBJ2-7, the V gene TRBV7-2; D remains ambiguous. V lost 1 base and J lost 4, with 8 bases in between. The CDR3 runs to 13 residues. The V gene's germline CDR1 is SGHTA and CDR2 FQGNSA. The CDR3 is CASSLVTTYEQYF. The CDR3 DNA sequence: TGTGCCAGCAGCTTAGTGACGACATACGAGCAGTACTTC.

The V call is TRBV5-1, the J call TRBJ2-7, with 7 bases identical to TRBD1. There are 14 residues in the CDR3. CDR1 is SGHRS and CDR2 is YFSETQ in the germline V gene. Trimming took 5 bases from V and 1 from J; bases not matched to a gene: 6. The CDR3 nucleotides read TGCGCCAGCAGGCTAGTGACAGGGTCCTACGAGCAGTACTTC. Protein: CASRLVTGSYEQYF.

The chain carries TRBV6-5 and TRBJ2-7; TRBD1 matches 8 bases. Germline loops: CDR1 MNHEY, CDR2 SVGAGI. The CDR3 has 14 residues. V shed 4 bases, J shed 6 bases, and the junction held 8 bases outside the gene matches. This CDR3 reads CASSSRTGTGEQYF. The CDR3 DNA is TGTGCCAGCAGTTCAAGGACAGGGACGGGCGAGCAGTACTTC.

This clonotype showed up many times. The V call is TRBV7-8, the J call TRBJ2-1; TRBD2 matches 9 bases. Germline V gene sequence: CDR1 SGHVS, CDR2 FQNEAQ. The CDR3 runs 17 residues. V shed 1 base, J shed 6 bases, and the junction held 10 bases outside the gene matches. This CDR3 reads CASSLGLAGSYPNEQFF. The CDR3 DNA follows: TGTGCCAGCAGCTTAGGGCTAGCGGGATCGTACCCCAATGAGCAGTTCTTC.

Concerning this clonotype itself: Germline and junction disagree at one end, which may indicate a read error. DNA of the CDR3: TGTGCCAGCAGCTACAGGGGGGCTGGGGCCAACGGCCTGACTTTC. This translates into CASSYRGAGANGLTF. The gene calls are TRBV7-3 and TRBJ2-6; 8 nucleotides line up with TRBD1. Germline loops: CDR1 SGHTA, CDR2 FQGTGA. This CDR3 has 15 amino acids. Using reference TRBV7-3 and TRBJ2-6 for the parts outside the CDR3, the full variable domain is GAGVSQTPSNKVTEKGKYVELRCDPISGHTALYWYRQSLGQGPEFLIYFQGTGAADDSGLPNDRFFAVRPEGSVSTLKIQRTERGDSAVYLCASSYRGAGANGLTFGAGSRLTVL.

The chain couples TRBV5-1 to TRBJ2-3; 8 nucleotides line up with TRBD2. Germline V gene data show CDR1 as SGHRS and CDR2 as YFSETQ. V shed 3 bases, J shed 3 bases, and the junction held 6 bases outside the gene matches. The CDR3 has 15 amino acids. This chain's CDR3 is CASSWGAGETDTQYF. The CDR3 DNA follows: TGCGCCAGCAGCTGGGGAGCGGGAGAAACAGATACGCAGTATTTT. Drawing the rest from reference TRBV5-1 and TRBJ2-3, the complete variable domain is KAGVTQTPRYLIKTRGQQVTLSCSPISGHRSVSWYQQTPGQGLQFLFEYFSETQRNKGNFPGRFSGRQFSNSRSEMNVSTLELGDSALYLCASSWGAGETDTQYFGPGTRLTVL.

The CDR3 spells CASSHLDRYTDEKLFF. CDR3 nucleotide sequence: TGTGCCAGCAGCCATCTGGACCGATACACGGATGAAAAACTGTTTTTT. This sequence joins TRBV12-3 or TRBV12-4 and TRBJ1-4; the D is unclear. Between the trimmed V and J ends, which lost 6 bases and 6 bases, there was a span of 20 bases. This CDR3 comprises 16 residues.

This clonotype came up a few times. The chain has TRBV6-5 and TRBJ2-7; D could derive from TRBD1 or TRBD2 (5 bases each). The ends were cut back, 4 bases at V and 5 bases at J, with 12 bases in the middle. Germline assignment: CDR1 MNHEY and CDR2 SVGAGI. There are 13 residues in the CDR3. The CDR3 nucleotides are TGTGCCAGCAGTTCCCAGGGACGGGACGAGCAGTACTTC. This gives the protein CASSSQGRDEQYF.

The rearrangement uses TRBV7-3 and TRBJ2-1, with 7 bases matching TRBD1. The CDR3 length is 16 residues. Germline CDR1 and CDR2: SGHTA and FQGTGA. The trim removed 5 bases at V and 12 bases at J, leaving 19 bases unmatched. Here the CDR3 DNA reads TGTGCCAGCAGCCTTGATGGGGCTAGAGCCCACAGGGGGCAGTTCTTC. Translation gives CASSLDGARAHRGQFF. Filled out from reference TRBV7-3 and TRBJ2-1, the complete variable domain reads GAGVSQTPSNKVTEKGKYVELRCDPISGHTALYWYRQSLGQGPEFLIYFQGTGAADDSGLPNDRFFAVRPEGSVSTLKIQRTERGDSAVYLCASSLDGARAHRGQFFGPGTRLTVL.